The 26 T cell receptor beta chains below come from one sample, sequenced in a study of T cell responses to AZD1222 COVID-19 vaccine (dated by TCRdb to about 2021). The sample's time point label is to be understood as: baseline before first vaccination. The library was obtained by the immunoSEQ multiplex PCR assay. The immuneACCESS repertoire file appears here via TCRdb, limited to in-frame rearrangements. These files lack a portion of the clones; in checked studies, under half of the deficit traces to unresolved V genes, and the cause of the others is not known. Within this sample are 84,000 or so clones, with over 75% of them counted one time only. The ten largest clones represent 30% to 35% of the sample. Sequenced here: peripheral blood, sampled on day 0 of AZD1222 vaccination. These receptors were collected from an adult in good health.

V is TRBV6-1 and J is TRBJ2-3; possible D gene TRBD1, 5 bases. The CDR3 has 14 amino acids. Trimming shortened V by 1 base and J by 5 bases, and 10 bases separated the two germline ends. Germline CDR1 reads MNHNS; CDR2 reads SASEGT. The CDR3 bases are TGTGCCAGCAGTGAAGTGACAGATAAAGATACGCAGTATTTT. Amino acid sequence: CASSEVTDKDTQYF.

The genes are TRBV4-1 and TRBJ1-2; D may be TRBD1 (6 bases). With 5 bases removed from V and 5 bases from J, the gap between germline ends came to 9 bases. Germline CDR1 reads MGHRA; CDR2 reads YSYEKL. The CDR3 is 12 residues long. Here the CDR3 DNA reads TGCGCCAGCAGCGGCAGGGGATATGGCTACACCTTC. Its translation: CASSGRGYGYTF.

CDR3 in DNA: TGCAGCGTGGCAGGGGGTTGGAACTATGGCTACACCTTC. Translation: CSVAGGWNYGYTF. The V and J genes are TRBV29-1 and TRBJ1-2; TRBD1 matches at 7 bases. The CDR3 consists of 13 residues. V lost 6 bases and J lost 2; bases outside the gene matches: 6. CDR1 and CDR2 (germline): SQVTM, ANQGSEA.

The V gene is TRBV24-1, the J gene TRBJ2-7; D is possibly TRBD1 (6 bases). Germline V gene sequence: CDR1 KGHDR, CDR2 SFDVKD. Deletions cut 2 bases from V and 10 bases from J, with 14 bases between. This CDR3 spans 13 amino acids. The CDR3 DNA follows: TGTGCCACCAGTGATTCATTACAGGGTTACCAGTACTTC. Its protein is CATSDSLQGYQYF.

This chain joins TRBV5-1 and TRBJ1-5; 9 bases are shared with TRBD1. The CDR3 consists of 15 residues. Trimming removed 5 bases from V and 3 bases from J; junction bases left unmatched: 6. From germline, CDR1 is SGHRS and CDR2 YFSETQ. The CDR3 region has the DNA TGCGCCAGCAGAACCGGGACAGGGAACAATCAGCCCCAGCATTTT. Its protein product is CASRTGTGNNQPQHF.

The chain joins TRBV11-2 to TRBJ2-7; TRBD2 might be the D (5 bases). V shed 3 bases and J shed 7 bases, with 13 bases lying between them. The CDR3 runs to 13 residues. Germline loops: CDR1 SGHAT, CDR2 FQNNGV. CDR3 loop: CASSFSWSGEQYF. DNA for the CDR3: TGTGCCAGCAGCTTTAGCTGGTCGGGAGAGCAGTACTTC.

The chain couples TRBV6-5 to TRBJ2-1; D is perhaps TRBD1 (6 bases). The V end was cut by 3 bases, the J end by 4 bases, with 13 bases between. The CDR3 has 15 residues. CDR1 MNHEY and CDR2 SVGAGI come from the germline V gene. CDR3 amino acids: CASSYKTGTYNEQFF. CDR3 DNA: TGTGCCAGCAGTTATAAAACCGGGACATACAATGAGCAGTTCTTC.

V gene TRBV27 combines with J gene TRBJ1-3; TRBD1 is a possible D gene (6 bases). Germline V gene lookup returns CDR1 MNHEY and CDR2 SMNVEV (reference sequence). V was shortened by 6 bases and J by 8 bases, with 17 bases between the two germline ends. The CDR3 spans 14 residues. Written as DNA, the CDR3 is TGTGCCAGCAGAGACAGGAATTCTAGGGACACCATATATTTT. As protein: CASRDRNSRDTIYF.

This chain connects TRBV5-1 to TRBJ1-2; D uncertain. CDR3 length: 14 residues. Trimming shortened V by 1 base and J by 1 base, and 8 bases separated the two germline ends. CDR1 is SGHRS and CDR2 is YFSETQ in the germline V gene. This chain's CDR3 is CASSLKGYNYGYTF. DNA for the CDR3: TGCGCCAGCAGCTTGAAAGGGTATAACTATGGCTACACCTTC.

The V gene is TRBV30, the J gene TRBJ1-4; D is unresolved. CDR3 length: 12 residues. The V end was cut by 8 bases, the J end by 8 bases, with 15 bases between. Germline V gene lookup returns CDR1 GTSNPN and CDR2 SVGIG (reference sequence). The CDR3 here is CATPRPREKLFF. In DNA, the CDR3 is TGTGCCACCCCGCGACCGAGGGAAAAACTGTTTTTT.

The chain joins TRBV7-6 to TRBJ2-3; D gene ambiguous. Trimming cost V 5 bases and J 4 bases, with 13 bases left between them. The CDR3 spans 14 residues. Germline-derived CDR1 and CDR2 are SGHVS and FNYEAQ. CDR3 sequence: CASSPLVLADTQYF. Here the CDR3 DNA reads TGTGCCAGCAGCCCCCTAGTTTTAGCAGATACGCAGTATTTT. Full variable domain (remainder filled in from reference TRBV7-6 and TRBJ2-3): GAGVSQSPRYKVTKRGQDVALRCDPISGHVSLYWYRQALGQGPEFLTYFNYEAQQDKSGLPNDRFSAERPEGSISTLTIQRTEQRDSAMYRCASSPLVLADTQYFGPGTRLTVL.

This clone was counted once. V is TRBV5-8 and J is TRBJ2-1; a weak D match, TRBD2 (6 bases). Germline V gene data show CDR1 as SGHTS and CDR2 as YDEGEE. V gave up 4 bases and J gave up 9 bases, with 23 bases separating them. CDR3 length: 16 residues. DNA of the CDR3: TGTGCCAGCAGCCTGGGGGGTTTAGCGGTCCTCGGTGAGCAGTTCTTC. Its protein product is CASSLGGLAVLGEQFF.

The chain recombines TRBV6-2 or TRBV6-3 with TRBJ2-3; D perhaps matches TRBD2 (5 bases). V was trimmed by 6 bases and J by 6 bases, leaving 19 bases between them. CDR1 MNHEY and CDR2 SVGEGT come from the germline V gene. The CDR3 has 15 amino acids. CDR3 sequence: CASSRGVLGQDTQYF. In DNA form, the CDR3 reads TGTGCCAGCAGCCGCGGAGTACTAGGGCAGGATACGCAGTATTTT.

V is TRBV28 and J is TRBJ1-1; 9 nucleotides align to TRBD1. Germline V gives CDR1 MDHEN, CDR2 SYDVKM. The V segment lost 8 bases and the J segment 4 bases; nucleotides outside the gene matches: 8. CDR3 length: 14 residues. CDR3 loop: CASLGTGRATEAFF. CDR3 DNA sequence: TGTGCCAGCCTCGGGACAGGGCGCGCCACTGAAGCTTTCTTT.

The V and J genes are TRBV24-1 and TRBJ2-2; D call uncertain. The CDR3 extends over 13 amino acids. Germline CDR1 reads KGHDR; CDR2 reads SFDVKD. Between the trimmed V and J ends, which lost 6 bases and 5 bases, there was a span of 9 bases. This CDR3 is CATSSVRTGELFF. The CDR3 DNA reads TGTGCCACCAGTTCGGTTCGAACCGGGGAGCTGTTTTTT.

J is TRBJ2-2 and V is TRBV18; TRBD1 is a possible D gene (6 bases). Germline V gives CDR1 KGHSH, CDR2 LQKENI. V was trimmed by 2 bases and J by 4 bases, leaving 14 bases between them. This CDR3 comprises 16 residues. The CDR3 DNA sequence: TGTGCCAGCTCACCATTACAGGGTTCGAGCACCGGGGAGCTGTTTTTT. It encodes CASSPLQGSSTGELFF.

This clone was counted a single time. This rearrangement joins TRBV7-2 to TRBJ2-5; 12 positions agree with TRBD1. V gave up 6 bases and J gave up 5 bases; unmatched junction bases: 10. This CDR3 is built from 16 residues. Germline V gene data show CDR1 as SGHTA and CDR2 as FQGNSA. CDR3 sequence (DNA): TGTGCCAGCAGTATGAAGGGACAGGGGGCCGGGGAGACCCAGTACTTC. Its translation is CASSMKGQGAGETQYF.

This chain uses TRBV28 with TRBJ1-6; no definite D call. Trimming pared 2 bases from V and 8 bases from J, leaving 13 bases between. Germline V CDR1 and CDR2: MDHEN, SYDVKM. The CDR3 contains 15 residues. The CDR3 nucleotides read TGTGCCAGCAGTTTAGGACGGGCGCGGGATTCACCCCTCCACTTT. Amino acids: CASSLGRARDSPLHF. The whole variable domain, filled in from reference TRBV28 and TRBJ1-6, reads DVKVTQSSRYLVKRTGEKVFLECVQDMDHENMFWYRQDPGLGLRLIYFSYDVKMKEKGDIPEGYSVSREKKERFSLILESASTNQTSMYLCASSLGRARDSPLHFGNGTRLTVT.

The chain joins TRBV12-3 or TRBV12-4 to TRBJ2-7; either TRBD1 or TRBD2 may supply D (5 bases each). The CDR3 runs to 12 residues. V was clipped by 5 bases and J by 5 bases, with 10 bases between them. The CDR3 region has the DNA TGTGCCAGCAGTGTACGAGGGGACGAGCAGTACTTC. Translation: CASSVRGDEQYF.

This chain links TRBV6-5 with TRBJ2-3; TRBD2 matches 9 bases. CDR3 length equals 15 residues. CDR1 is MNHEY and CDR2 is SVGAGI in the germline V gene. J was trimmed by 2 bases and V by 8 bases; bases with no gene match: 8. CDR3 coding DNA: TGTGCCAGCTCACCGGGACTAGCAGTCACAGATACGCAGTATTTT. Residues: CASSPGLAVTDTQYF.

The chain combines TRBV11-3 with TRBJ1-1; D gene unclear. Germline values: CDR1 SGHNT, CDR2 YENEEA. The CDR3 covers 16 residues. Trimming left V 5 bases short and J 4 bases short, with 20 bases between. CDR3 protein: CASSALEGFRGTEAFF. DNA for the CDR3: TGTGCCAGCAGCGCCCTCGAGGGTTTTCGGGGCACTGAAGCTTTCTTT.

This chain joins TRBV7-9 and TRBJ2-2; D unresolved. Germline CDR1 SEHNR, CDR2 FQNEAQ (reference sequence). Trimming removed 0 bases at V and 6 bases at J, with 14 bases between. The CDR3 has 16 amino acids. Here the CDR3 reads CASSLALWSWAGELFF. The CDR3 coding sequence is TGTGCCAGCAGCTTAGCGCTATGGTCTTGGGCCGGGGAGCTGTTTTTT.

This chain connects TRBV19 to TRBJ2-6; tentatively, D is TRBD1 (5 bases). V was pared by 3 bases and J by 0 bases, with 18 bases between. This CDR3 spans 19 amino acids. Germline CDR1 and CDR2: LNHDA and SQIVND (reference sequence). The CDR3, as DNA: TGTGCCAGTAGTATCTCCCGCAGGGTGGGCCTCTCTGGGGCCAACGTCCTGACTTTC. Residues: CASSISRRVGLSGANVLTF.

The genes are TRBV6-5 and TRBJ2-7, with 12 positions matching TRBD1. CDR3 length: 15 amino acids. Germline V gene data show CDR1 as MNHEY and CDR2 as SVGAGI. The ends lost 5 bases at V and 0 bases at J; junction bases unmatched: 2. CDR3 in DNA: TGTGCCAGCAGTCAGGGACAGGGGGCCTCCTACGAGCAGTACTTC. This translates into CASSQGQGASYEQYF.

The CDR3 spells CASSLDRISNTGELFF. The CDR3 coding sequence is TGTGCCAGCAGCTTAGACAGGATATCGAACACCGGGGAGCTGTTTTTT. The chain recombines TRBV11-1 with TRBJ2-2; possibly TRBD1 for D (5 bases). The germline V and J ends were trimmed by 1 base and 0 bases, with 9 bases remaining between them. The germline CDR1 and CDR2 sequences are SGHAT and FQDESV (reference sequence). CDR3 length equals 16 residues.

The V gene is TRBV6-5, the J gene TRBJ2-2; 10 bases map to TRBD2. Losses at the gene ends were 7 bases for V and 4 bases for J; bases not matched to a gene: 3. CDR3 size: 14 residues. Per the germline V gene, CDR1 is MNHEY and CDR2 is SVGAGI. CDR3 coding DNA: TGTGCCAGCACTAGCGGGAGAGTCACCGGGGAGCTGTTTTTT. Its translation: CASTSGRVTGELFF.